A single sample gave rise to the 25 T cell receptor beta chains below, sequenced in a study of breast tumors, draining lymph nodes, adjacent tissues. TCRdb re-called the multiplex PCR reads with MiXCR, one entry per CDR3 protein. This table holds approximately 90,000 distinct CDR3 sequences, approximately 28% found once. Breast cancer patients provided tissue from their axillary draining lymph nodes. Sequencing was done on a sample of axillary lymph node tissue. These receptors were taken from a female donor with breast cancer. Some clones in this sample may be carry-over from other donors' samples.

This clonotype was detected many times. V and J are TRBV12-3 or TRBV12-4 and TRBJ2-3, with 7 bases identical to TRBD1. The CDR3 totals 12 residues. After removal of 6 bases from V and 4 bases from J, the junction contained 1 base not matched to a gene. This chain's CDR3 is CASRTGPDTQYF. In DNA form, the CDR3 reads TGTGCCAGCAGGACAGGGCCAGATACGCAGTATTTT.

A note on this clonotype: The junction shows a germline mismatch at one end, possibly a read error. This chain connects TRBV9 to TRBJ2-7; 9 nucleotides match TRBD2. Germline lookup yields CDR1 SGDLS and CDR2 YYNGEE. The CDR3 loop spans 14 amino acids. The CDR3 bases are TGTGCCAGCAGCAATAGCGGGAGCGCCTACGAGCAGTCCTTC. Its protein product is CASSNSGSAYEQSF.

CDR3 sequence: CASSFRGQPYGYTF. The CDR3 region has the DNA TGTGCCAGCAGCTTTCGGGGACAGCCCTATGGCTACACCTTC. The chain has TRBV7-9 and TRBJ1-2; TRBD1 aligns across 7 bases. Germline V gives CDR1 SEHNR, CDR2 FQNEAQ (reference sequence). The CDR3 sequence is 14 residues long. V was pared by 3 bases and J by 4 bases, with 5 bases of the junction left unmatched.

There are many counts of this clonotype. The CDR3 bases are TGCGCCAGCAGCTTGGATAGTATCTGGAGCACAGATACGCAGTATTTT. Translation: CASSLDSIWSTDTQYF. The chain recombines TRBV5-1 with TRBJ2-3; D call uncertain. This CDR3 has 16 residues. Germline CDR1 is SGHRS and CDR2 is YFSETQ. The V end was cut by 0 bases, the J end by 0 bases, with 11 bases between.

The CDR3 here is CSVEPRASGDNEQFF. The CDR3 region has the DNA TGCAGCGTTGAGCCCCGGGCTAGCGGGGACAATGAGCAGTTCTTC. The chain combines TRBV29-1 with TRBJ2-1; 9 bases agree with TRBD2. The CDR3 spans 15 residues. From germline, CDR1 is SQVTM and CDR2 ANQGSEA. Trimming took 3 bases from V and 5 from J; bases not matched to a gene: 8.

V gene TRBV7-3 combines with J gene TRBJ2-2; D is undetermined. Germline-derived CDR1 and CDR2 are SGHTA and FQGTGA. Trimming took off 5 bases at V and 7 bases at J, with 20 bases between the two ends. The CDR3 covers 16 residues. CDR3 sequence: CASSTSRGQGVGELFF. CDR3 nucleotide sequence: TGTGCCAGCAGCACCTCCCGTGGGCAAGGCGTCGGGGAGCTGTTTTTT.

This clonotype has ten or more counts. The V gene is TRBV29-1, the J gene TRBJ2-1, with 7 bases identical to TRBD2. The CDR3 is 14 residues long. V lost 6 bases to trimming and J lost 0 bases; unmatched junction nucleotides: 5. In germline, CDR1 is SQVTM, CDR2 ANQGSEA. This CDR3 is CSVVLAVSYNEQFF. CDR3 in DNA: TGCAGCGTCGTCCTAGCGGTCTCCTACAATGAGCAGTTCTTC.

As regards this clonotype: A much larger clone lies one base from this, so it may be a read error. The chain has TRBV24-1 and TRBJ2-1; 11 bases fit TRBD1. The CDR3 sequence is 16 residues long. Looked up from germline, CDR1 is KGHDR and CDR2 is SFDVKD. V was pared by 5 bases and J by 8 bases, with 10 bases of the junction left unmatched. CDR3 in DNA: TGTGCCACCAGTGGTCGACTTCCGGGACAGGGGGATGAGCAGTTCTTC. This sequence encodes CATSGRLPGQGDEQFF.

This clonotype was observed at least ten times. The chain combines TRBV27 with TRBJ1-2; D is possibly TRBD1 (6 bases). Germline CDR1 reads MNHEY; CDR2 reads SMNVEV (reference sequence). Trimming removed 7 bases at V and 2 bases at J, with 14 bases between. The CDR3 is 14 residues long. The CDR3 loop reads CASTNLDRNYGYTF. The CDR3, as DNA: TGTGCCAGCACAAACTTAGACAGGAACTATGGCTACACCTTC.

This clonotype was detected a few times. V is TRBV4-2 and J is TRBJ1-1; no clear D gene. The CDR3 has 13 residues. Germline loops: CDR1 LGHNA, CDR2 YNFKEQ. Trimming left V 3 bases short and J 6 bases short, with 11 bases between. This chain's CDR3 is CASSQLDMAEAFF. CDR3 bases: TGTGCCAGCAGCCAGTTGGATATGGCTGAAGCTTTCTTT.

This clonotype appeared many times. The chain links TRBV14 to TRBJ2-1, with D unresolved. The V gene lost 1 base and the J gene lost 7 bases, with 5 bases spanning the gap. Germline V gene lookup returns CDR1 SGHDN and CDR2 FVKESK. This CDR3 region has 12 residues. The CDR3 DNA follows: TGTGCCAGCAGCCAAGTTAGAAATGAGCAGTTCTTC. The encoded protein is CASSQVRNEQFF.

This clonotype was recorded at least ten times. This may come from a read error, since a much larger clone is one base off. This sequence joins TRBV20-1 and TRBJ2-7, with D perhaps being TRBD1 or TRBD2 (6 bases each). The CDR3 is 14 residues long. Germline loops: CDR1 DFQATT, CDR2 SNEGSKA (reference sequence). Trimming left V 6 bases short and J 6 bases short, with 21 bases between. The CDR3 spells CSANWGARTSEQYF. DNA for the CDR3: TGCAGTGCGAACTGGGGGGCGCGTACGTCCGAGCAGTACTTC.

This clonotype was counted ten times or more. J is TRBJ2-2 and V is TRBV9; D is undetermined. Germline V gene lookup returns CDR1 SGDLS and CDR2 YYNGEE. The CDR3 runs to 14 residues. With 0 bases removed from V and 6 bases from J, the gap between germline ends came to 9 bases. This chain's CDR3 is CASSVGHGSGELFF. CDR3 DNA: TGTGCCAGCAGCGTAGGCCACGGCTCCGGGGAGCTGTTTTTT.

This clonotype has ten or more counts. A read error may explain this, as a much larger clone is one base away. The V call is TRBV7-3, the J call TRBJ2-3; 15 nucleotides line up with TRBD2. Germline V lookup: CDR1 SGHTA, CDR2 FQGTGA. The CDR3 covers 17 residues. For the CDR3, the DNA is TGTGCCAGCAGCCCAGGACTAGCGGGAGGGTGGACAGATCCGCAGTATTTT. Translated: CASSPGLAGGWTDPQYF.

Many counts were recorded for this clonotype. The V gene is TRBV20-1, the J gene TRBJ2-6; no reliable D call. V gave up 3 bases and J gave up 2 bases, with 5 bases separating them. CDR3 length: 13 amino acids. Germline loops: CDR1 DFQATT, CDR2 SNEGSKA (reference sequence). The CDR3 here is CSASSTGANVLTF. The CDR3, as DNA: TGCAGTGCTAGTTCTACTGGGGCCAACGTCCTGACTTTC.

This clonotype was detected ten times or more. DNA of the CDR3: TGTGCCAGCAGCCATGGCCAGGGGACCGGGGCCAACGTCCTGACTTTC. This encodes CASSHGQGTGANVLTF. The chain is built from TRBV7-3 and TRBJ2-6, with a possible D match to TRBD1 (6 bases). Looked up from germline, CDR1 is SGHTA and CDR2 is FQGTGA. The CDR3 contains 16 residues. Trimming took 5 bases from V and 4 from J, leaving 15 bases between them. Drawing the rest from reference TRBV7-3 and TRBJ2-6, the complete variable domain is GAGVSQTPSNKVTEKGKYVELRCDPISGHTALYWYRQSLGQGPEFLIYFQGTGAADDSGLPNDRFFAVRPEGSVSTLKIQRTERGDSAVYLCASSHGQGTGANVLTFGAGSRLTVL.

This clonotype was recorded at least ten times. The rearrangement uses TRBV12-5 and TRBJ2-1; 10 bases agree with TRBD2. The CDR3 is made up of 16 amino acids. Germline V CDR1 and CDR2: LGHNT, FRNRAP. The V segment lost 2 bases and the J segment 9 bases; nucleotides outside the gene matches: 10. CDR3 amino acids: CASGLPAGGPDGEQFF. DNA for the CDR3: TGTGCTAGTGGTTTGCCAGCGGGAGGGCCGGATGGTGAGCAGTTCTTC.

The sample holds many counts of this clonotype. CDR3 sequence (DNA): TGTGCCAGCAGTCCCATCTTGCGGCAGGGGAGTGACGAGCAGTACTTC. This gives the protein CASSPILRQGSDEQYF. The genes are TRBV7-9 and TRBJ2-7; possibly TRBD1 for D (6 bases). Trimming took 6 bases from V and 5 from J, leaving 23 bases between them. The CDR3 sequence is 16 residues long. CDR1 SEHNR and CDR2 FQNEAQ come from the germline V gene (reference sequence).

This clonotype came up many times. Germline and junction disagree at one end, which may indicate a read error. The CDR3 bases are TGCGCGAGCTTGGGGATCGCAAACATTCAGTACTTC. Translation: CASLGIANIQYF. This chain uses TRBV2 with TRBJ2-4; D gene unclear. Germline V gene data show CDR1 as SNHLY and CDR2 as FYNNEI. The CDR3 spans 12 residues.

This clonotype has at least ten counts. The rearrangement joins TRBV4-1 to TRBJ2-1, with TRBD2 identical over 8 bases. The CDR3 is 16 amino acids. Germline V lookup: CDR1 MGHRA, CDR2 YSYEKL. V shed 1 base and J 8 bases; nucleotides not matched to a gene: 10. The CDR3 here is CASSQAGTSMIHEQFF. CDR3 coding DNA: TGCGCCAGCAGCCAAGCCGGGACTAGTATGATCCATGAGCAGTTCTTC.

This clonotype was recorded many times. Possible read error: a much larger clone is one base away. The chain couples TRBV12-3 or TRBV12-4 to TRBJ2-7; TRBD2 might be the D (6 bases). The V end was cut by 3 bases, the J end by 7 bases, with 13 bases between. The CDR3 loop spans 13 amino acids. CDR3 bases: TGTGCCAGCAGTTTCGGGGGACGCCCGGAGCAGTACTTC. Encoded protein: CASSFGGRPEQYF.

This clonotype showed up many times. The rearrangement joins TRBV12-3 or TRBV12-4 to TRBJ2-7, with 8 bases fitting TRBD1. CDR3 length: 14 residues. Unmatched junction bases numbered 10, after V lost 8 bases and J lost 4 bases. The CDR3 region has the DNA TGTGCCAGCTCCAAACAGGGGGTCCCGTACGAGCAGTACTTC. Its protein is CASSKQGVPYEQYF.

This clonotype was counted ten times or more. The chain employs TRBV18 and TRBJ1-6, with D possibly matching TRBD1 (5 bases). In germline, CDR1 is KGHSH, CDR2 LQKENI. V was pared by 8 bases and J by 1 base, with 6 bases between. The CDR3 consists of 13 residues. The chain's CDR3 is CASGASYNSPLHF. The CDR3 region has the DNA TGTGCCAGCGGGGCGTCCTATAATTCACCCCTCCACTTT. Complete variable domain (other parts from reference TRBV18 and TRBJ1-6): NAGVMQNPRHLVRRRGQEARLRCSPMKGHSHVYWYRQLPEEGLKFMVYLQKENIIDESGMPKERFSAEFPKEGPSILRIQQVVRGDSAAYFCASGASYNSPLHFGNGTRLTVT.

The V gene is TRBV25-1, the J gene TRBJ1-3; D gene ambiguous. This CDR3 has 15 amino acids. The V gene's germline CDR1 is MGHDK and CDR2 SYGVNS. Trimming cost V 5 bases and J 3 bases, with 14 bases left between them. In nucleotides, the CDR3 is TGTGCCAGCAGTCCCAGCGTTGTACTTGGAAACACCATATATTTT. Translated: CASSPSVVLGNTIYF.

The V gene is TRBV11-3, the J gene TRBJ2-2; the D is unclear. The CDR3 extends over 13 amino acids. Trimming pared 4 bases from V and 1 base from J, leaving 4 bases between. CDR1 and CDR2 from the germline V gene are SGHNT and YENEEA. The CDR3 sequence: CASSSKNTGELFF. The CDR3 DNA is TGTGCCAGCAGCTCCAAGAACACCGGGGAGCTGTTTTTT.